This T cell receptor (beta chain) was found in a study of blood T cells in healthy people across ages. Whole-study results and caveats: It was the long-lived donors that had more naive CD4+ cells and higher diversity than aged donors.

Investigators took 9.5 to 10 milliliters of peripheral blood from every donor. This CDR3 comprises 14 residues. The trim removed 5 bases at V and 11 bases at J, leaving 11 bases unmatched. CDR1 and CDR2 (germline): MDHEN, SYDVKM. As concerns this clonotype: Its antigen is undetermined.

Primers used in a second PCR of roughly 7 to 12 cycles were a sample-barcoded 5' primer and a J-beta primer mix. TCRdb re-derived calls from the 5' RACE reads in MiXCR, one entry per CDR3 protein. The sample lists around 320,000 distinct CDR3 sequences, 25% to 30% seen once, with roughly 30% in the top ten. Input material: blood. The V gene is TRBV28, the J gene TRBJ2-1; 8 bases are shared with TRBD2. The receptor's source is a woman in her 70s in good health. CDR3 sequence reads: CASSGSGTRLKQFF. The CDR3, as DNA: TGTGCCAGCAGTGGATCCGGGACTAGATTGAAGCAGTTCTTC.